This TCR beta chain was captured by sequencing in a study of T cell changes during pregnancy in multiple sclerosis. Clones were sequenced by immunoSEQ multiplex PCR, and TCRdb holds only the in-frame ones, with some missing. Of around 55,000 clones in the sample, under 95% were seen once. CDR3 length: 15 residues. The ends lost 6 bases at V and 5 bases at J; junction bases unmatched: 13. Germline V gives CDR1 SGHVS, CDR2 FQNEAQ. This clonotype was obtained from a female donor with multiple sclerosis, enrolled in a pregnancy study. The genes are TRBV7-8 and TRBJ2-7; 7 nucleotides line up with TRBD2. This specimen consisted of CD8+ T cells from peripheral blood mononuclear cells, obtained in the third trimester of pregnancy. As DNA, the CDR3 is TGTGCCAGCAGAAAGGCGGGAGCCATAAGGAACGAGCAGTACTTC. Translated: CASRKAGAIRNEQYF.